This T cell receptor (beta chain) was obtained from a study of early T cells in non-severe SARS-CoV-2 infection. Study information: It was bulk RNA from unsorted whole blood that was sequenced, and the chains were unpaired.

Attachment of unique molecular identifiers was made to individual cDNA molecules. Each CDR3 protein gets one entry after TCRdb re-called the 5' RACE reads with MiXCR. In the table there are approximately 40,000 distinct CDR3 sequences, about 6% of which are singletons. V shed 3 bases and J 5 bases; nucleotides not matched to a gene: 4. The CDR3 sequence is 16 residues long. Looked up from germline, CDR1 is ENHRY and CDR2 is SYGVKD. This clonotype was observed at least ten times. Sequencing was performed on whole blood, taken at baseline. The clonotype comes from an adult who was a healthcare worker with PCR-confirmed SARS-CoV-2 infection or an uninfected control (not recorded which). The chain uses TRBV10-3 and TRBJ2-1, with 13 nucleotides matching TRBD2. For the CDR3, the DNA is TGTGCCATCAGTGACCTAGGACTAGCGGGGGACAATGAGCAGTTCTTC. Protein product: CAISDLGLAGDNEQFF.